The rows below give T cell receptor beta chains drawn from one sample of a study of Ad26.COV2.S vaccination and SARS-CoV-2 variants. Sequenced by immunoSEQ multiplex PCR; TCRdb stores in-frame clones only, minus some. Of about 410,000 clones in the sample, 92% were seen once. The sample in question was peripheral blood, obtained in a trial of Ad26.COV2.S vaccine versus placebo. The source of these receptors is a person between 18 and 60 years old who received the Ad26.COV2.S COVID-19 vaccine or a placebo. Both conserved end residues are part of each CDR3. Each record gives: D gene, J gene, clone size, V gene, CDR3 DNA, CDR3 protein. The D gene is left open where the match is weak. Rows give clone size only sometimes, using once, few, many, or a class for an expanded clone.

d_call: -; j_call: TRBJ1-4; clone_size: -; v_call: TRBV30; cdr3_nt: TGTGCCTGGAGGTTAACAGGACGGTTGAATGAAAAACTGTTTTTT; cdr3_aa: CAWRLTGRLNEKLFF
d_call: -; j_call: TRBJ2-5; clone_size: -; v_call: TRBV5-1; cdr3_nt: TGCGCCAGCAGCTTTGACAACCAAGAGACCCAGTACTTC; cdr3_aa: CASSFDNQETQYF
d_call: -; j_call: TRBJ1-1; clone_size: once; v_call: TRBV29-1; cdr3_nt: TGCAGCGTTGAAGGTGGGGAGAACACTGAAGCTTTCTTT; cdr3_aa: CSVEGGENTEAFF
d_call: TRBD2; j_call: TRBJ2-3; clone_size: -; v_call: TRBV7-2; cdr3_nt: TGTGCCAGCAGCCCCTCTCCCGGGACTAGCGGGGGAGATACGCAGTATTTT; cdr3_aa: CASSPSPGTSGGDTQYF
d_call: -; j_call: TRBJ1-2; clone_size: -; v_call: TRBV6-6; cdr3_nt: TGTGCCAGCAGTTCCCCGGGACAAAACTATGGCTACACCTTC; cdr3_aa: CASSSPGQNYGYTF
d_call: -; j_call: TRBJ2-2; clone_size: -; v_call: TRBV10-2; cdr3_nt: TGCGCCAGCAGTGAGGACAGACCGAACACCGGGGAGCTGTTTTTT; cdr3_aa: CASSEDRPNTGELFF
d_call: -; j_call: TRBJ2-1; clone_size: once; v_call: TRBV18; cdr3_nt: TGTGCCAGCTCACCCGGCTCCTACAATGAGCAGTTCTTC; cdr3_aa: CASSPGSYNEQFF
d_call: -; j_call: TRBJ2-3; clone_size: -; v_call: TRBV27; cdr3_nt: TGTGCCAGCTCTAACAGGTTAATCACAGATACGCAGTATTTT; cdr3_aa: CASSNRLITDTQYF
d_call: -; j_call: TRBJ1-4; clone_size: -; v_call: TRBV12-5; cdr3_nt: TGTGCTAGTGGTTCGGCAGAGATCGGGGAAAAACTGTTTTTT; cdr3_aa: CASGSAEIGEKLFF
d_call: -; j_call: TRBJ1-1; clone_size: -; v_call: TRBV18; cdr3_nt: TGTGCCAGCTCACCCCTTGGAAGTCCGAACACTGAAGCTTTCTTT; cdr3_aa: CASSPLGSPNTEAFF
d_call: TRBD2; j_call: TRBJ2-1; clone_size: -; v_call: TRBV25-1; cdr3_nt: TGTGCCAGCCGGAAGGGCGGACTAGCGGGGGGCAATGAGCAGTTCTTC; cdr3_aa: CASRKGGLAGGNEQFF
d_call: TRBD1; j_call: TRBJ1-2; clone_size: -; v_call: TRBV29-1; cdr3_nt: TGCAGCGTCCAGGACAGGACAACTAACTATGGCTACACCTTC; cdr3_aa: CSVQDRTTNYGYTF
d_call: -; j_call: TRBJ2-3; clone_size: -; v_call: TRBV2; cdr3_nt: TGTGCCAGCAGTAAGACATTAAGCACAGATACGCAGTATTTT; cdr3_aa: CASSKTLSTDTQYF
d_call: -; j_call: TRBJ2-3; clone_size: -; v_call: TRBV29-1; cdr3_nt: TGCAGCGTTGAACCCGGGGATACGCAGTATTTT; cdr3_aa: CSVEPGDTQYF
d_call: TRBD2; j_call: TRBJ2-2; clone_size: -; v_call: TRBV4-3; cdr3_nt: TGCGCCAGCAGCCAAGGAGGGACTAGCGGGGGGGCGGTCGGGGAGCTGTTTTTT; cdr3_aa: CASSQGGTSGGAVGELFF
d_call: -; j_call: TRBJ1-2; clone_size: -; v_call: TRBV28; cdr3_nt: TGTGCCAGCAGTTCCCGGACCCCCTACTATGGCTACACCTTC; cdr3_aa: CASSSRTPYYGYTF
d_call: -; j_call: TRBJ2-1; clone_size: once; v_call: TRBV5-4; cdr3_nt: TGTGCCAGCAGCTTGGGCACAGCCAGCGGAGAGCAGTTCTTC; cdr3_aa: CASSLGTASGEQFF
d_call: -; j_call: TRBJ2-3; clone_size: few; v_call: TRBV14; cdr3_nt: TGTGCCAGCAGCCCCCTTTACTCCGATAGCACAGATACGCAGTATTTT; cdr3_aa: CASSPLYSDSTDTQYF
d_call: TRBD2; j_call: TRBJ2-3; clone_size: few; v_call: TRBV5-4; cdr3_nt: TGTGCCAGCAGCTTGGAGACTAGCGGAGCAGATACGCAGTATTTT; cdr3_aa: CASSLETSGADTQYF
d_call: -; j_call: TRBJ2-2; clone_size: -; v_call: TRBV6-6; cdr3_nt: TGTGCCAGCAGTCACCCGTCCCAGCTATCGAACACCGGGGAGCTGTTTTTT; cdr3_aa: CASSHPSQLSNTGELFF
d_call: -; j_call: TRBJ1-5; clone_size: -; v_call: TRBV23-1; cdr3_nt: TGCGCCAGCAGTCAAGGACCTAGACTCAATCAGCCCCAGCATTTT; cdr3_aa: CASSQGPRLNQPQHF
d_call: -; j_call: TRBJ2-1; clone_size: once; v_call: TRBV29-1; cdr3_nt: TGCAGCGCTTTCAGGAGCCTAGCCTACAATGAGCAGTTCTTC; cdr3_aa: CSAFRSLAYNEQFF
d_call: -; j_call: TRBJ2-7; clone_size: -; v_call: TRBV2; cdr3_nt: TGTGCCAGCTGCGAGCCGGGTCCCACCTACGAGCAGTACTTC; cdr3_aa: CASCEPGPTYEQYF
d_call: -; j_call: TRBJ1-5; clone_size: -; v_call: TRBV19; cdr3_nt: TGTGCCAGTAGTCCGGGTCTACGGCCCCAGCATTTT; cdr3_aa: CASSPGLRPQHF
d_call: TRBD1; j_call: TRBJ1-1; clone_size: -; v_call: TRBV19; cdr3_nt: TGTGCCAGTAGTACCCCCAGACAGGGCCCCTCTGAAGCTTTCTTT; cdr3_aa: CASSTPRQGPSEAFF
d_call: TRBD1; j_call: TRBJ2-3; clone_size: -; v_call: TRBV19; cdr3_nt: TGTGCCAGTAATACAGGGGGCCCAGCAATTACGCAGTATTTT; cdr3_aa: CASNTGGPAITQYF
d_call: -; j_call: TRBJ2-2; clone_size: -; v_call: TRBV4-3; cdr3_nt: TGCGCCAGCAGCCAAGATCAAAAAACCGGGGAGCTGTTTTTT; cdr3_aa: CASSQDQKTGELFF
d_call: -; j_call: TRBJ2-7; clone_size: -; v_call: TRBV6-2/TRBV6-3; cdr3_nt: TGTGCCAGCAGTTACTCCATGTTGCGGCGTGCCTACGAGCAGTACTTC; cdr3_aa: CASSYSMLRRAYEQYF
d_call: -; j_call: TRBJ2-6; clone_size: -; v_call: TRBV6-6; cdr3_nt: TGTGCCAGCAGCCACAGGATCTCTGGGGCCAACGTCCTGACTTTC; cdr3_aa: CASSHRISGANVLTF
d_call: -; j_call: TRBJ2-3; clone_size: -; v_call: TRBV5-8; cdr3_nt: TGTGCCAGCAGCCTGAGCACAGATACGCAGTATTTT; cdr3_aa: CASSLSTDTQYF
d_call: -; j_call: TRBJ1-2; clone_size: few; v_call: TRBV12-3/TRBV12-4; cdr3_nt: TGTGCCAGCCTTGGGAATGGCTACACCTTC; cdr3_aa: CASLGNGYTF
d_call: -; j_call: TRBJ1-1; clone_size: -; v_call: TRBV28; cdr3_nt: TGTGCCAGCAGTACCCGGACATTTTTCACTGAAGCTTTCTTT; cdr3_aa: CASSTRTFFTEAFF
d_call: TRBD1; j_call: TRBJ1-1; clone_size: once; v_call: TRBV4-1; cdr3_nt: TGCGCCAGCAGCCAAGCCCGGGACAGGGGAAGGACTGAAGCTTTCTTT; cdr3_aa: CASSQARDRGRTEAFF
d_call: -; j_call: TRBJ2-1; clone_size: -; v_call: TRBV7-8; cdr3_nt: TGTGCCAGCAGTCCAACTGGGACTCGATACAATGAGCAGTTCTTC; cdr3_aa: CASSPTGTRYNEQFF
d_call: -; j_call: TRBJ1-1; clone_size: -; v_call: TRBV20-1; cdr3_nt: TGCAGTGCTCGGAGGGTTGGGGCTTTCTTT; cdr3_aa: CSARRVGAFF
d_call: -; j_call: TRBJ1-2; clone_size: -; v_call: TRBV27; cdr3_nt: TGTGCCAGCAGTTTTTTGTCGGCGGGTGGCTACACCTTC; cdr3_aa: CASSFLSAGGYTF
d_call: TRBD2; j_call: TRBJ2-7; clone_size: -; v_call: TRBV4-3; cdr3_nt: TGCGCCAGCAGCGTGGGACTAGCGGGGAATTTAGAGCAGTACTTC; cdr3_aa: CASSVGLAGNLEQYF
d_call: -; j_call: TRBJ1-5; clone_size: -; v_call: TRBV6-5; cdr3_nt: TGTGCCAGCAGCCGACCCAATCAGCCCCAGCATTTT; cdr3_aa: CASSRPNQPQHF
d_call: -; j_call: TRBJ2-2; clone_size: -; v_call: TRBV10-3; cdr3_nt: TGTGCCATCAGTGAGTCGAAGGGTAGTACCGGGGAGCTGTTTTTT; cdr3_aa: CAISESKGSTGELFF
d_call: -; j_call: TRBJ1-2; clone_size: -; v_call: TRBV5-6; cdr3_nt: TGTGCCAGCAGCCAAAGGACTGGAGGCTACACCTTC; cdr3_aa: CASSQRTGGYTF
d_call: -; j_call: TRBJ2-2; clone_size: -; v_call: TRBV5-6; cdr3_nt: TGTGCCAGCAGCTTGGCCCCCAGGGGCCCAACCGGGGAGCTGTTTTTT; cdr3_aa: CASSLAPRGPTGELFF
d_call: TRBD1; j_call: TRBJ1-4; clone_size: -; v_call: TRBV15; cdr3_nt: TGTGCCACCAGCAGAGATGGGACAGGGGTTGAAAAACTGTTTTTT; cdr3_aa: CATSRDGTGVEKLFF
d_call: TRBD1; j_call: TRBJ2-7; clone_size: -; v_call: TRBV9; cdr3_nt: TGTGCCAGCAGCGTAGACAGTGGACAGGGACTCGGAGAGCAGTACTTC; cdr3_aa: CASSVDSGQGLGEQYF
d_call: -; j_call: TRBJ1-1; clone_size: once; v_call: TRBV5-1; cdr3_nt: TGCGCCAGCAGCTTGGTGGCGGGCTTGAACACTGAAGCTTTCTTT; cdr3_aa: CASSLVAGLNTEAFF
d_call: -; j_call: TRBJ1-2; clone_size: -; v_call: TRBV27; cdr3_nt: TGTGCCAGCAGTTTAACCGGGACCGGCTACACCTTC; cdr3_aa: CASSLTGTGYTF
d_call: -; j_call: TRBJ2-4; clone_size: -; v_call: TRBV6-2/TRBV6-3; cdr3_nt: TGTGCCAGCAGTTACATAGGGGTCAACATTCAGTACTTC; cdr3_aa: CASSYIGVNIQYF
d_call: TRBD1; j_call: TRBJ2-7; clone_size: -; v_call: TRBV6-2/TRBV6-3; cdr3_nt: TGTGCCAGCAGTCCATCGCTGGGACAGGGTAACTACGAGCAGTACTTC; cdr3_aa: CASSPSLGQGNYEQYF
d_call: -; j_call: TRBJ1-1; clone_size: -; v_call: TRBV30; cdr3_nt: TGTGCCTGGAGTATACGACAATGGACATTGAACACTGAAGCTTTCTTT; cdr3_aa: CAWSIRQWTLNTEAFF
d_call: TRBD2; j_call: TRBJ2-7; clone_size: -; v_call: TRBV27; cdr3_nt: TGTGCCAGCAGTTCAGCGGGGGGCTCCTACGAGCAGTACTTC; cdr3_aa: CASSSAGGSYEQYF
d_call: -; j_call: TRBJ1-3; clone_size: -; v_call: TRBV3-1/TRBV3-2; cdr3_nt: TGTGCCAGCAGCCAAGACTCTTCTGGAAACACCATATATTTT; cdr3_aa: CASSQDSSGNTIYF
d_call: -; j_call: TRBJ2-1; clone_size: once; v_call: TRBV5-6; cdr3_nt: TGTGCCAGCAGCCCTTACAGGTTCTACAATGAGCAGTTCTTC; cdr3_aa: CASSPYRFYNEQFF
d_call: TRBD1; j_call: TRBJ1-5; clone_size: -; v_call: TRBV27; cdr3_nt: TGTGCCAGCAGGACCCACAGGGGAGAGCCCAATCAGCCCCAGCATTTT; cdr3_aa: CASRTHRGEPNQPQHF
d_call: -; j_call: TRBJ1-5; clone_size: -; v_call: TRBV28; cdr3_nt: TGTGCCAGCAGTTTGGGACCGTATAGCAATCAGCCCCAGCATTTT; cdr3_aa: CASSLGPYSNQPQHF
d_call: -; j_call: TRBJ1-5; clone_size: -; v_call: TRBV29-1; cdr3_nt: TGCAGCGTGACCGACGAGACCGCCGTCAATCAGCCCCAGCATTTT; cdr3_aa: CSVTDETAVNQPQHF
d_call: -; j_call: TRBJ2-7; clone_size: -; v_call: TRBV4-3; cdr3_nt: TGCGCCAGCAGCCAAGACAGACCTCAGGACCTTCTGGCCTACGAGCAGTACTTC; cdr3_aa: CASSQDRPQDLLAYEQYF
d_call: -; j_call: TRBJ2-7; clone_size: -; v_call: TRBV11-2; cdr3_nt: TGTGCCAGCAGCTTAGATTCAACCCGGGATCGCCGCCGGGTACAATACGAGCAGTACTTC; cdr3_aa: CASSLDSTRDRRRVQYEQYF
d_call: -; j_call: TRBJ2-3; clone_size: -; v_call: TRBV5-6; cdr3_nt: TGTGCCAGCAGCTTGGGGGCGGAGGGAGATACGCAGTATTTT; cdr3_aa: CASSLGAEGDTQYF
d_call: -; j_call: TRBJ2-7; clone_size: once; v_call: TRBV19; cdr3_nt: TGTGCCAGTAGTATAACTACAGGGACCTACGAGCAGTACTTC; cdr3_aa: CASSITTGTYEQYF
d_call: -; j_call: TRBJ2-4; clone_size: -; v_call: TRBV23-1; cdr3_nt: TGCGCCAGCAGTCCTTACCGGGACACGGGACGTTACTTC; cdr3_aa: CASSPYRDTGRYF
d_call: -; j_call: TRBJ2-7; clone_size: -; v_call: TRBV27; cdr3_nt: TGTGCCAGCAGTTTTAGCATATCCTACGAGCAGTACTTC; cdr3_aa: CASSFSISYEQYF